This T cell receptor (beta chain) was sequenced during a study of technical replicates of blood from a few donors. Trimming stripped 1 base from V and 0 bases from J, with 16 bases between. Germline loops: CDR1 SGHTA, CDR2 FQGTGA. CDR3 size: 18 residues. TCRdb keeps only in-frame clones here, not all; method: immunoSEQ multiplex PCR. This table has 80,000 or so clones, roughly 94% appearing once. The J gene is TRBJ2-1, the V gene TRBV7-3; no clear D. The sequence derives from a human donor in good health. Sequencing was done on a sample of T cells isolated from PBMCs. The CDR3 coding sequence is TGTGCCAGCAGCTTAATCCGGAGACGACGCAGCTCCTACAATGAGCAGTTCTTC. It translates to CASSLIRRRRSSYNEQFF.